One sample yielded the 27 T cell receptor beta chains listed below, sequenced in a study of blood T cells in healthy people across ages. PCR was performed a second time for 7 to 11 cycles using a sample-barcoded 5' primer and a J-beta primer mix. Using its own MiXCR run on the 5' RACE reads, TCRdb lists one record per CDR3 protein. This sample has about 800,000 distinct CDR3 sequences, with 25% found just once. This sample was shared with a second study, whose subject was T cells of mothers and their children.

Sequencing was carried out using blood. These receptors were obtained from a boy younger than 18 in good health.

Comments on this clonotype: One end of the junction fails to match germline, which may point to a read error. The CDR3 nucleotides are TGTGCCAGCAGCTTAGTCGGGCACACAGATACGCAGTATTTT. It translates to CASSLVGHTDTQYF. The chain uses TRBV5-1 and TRBJ2-3; D not resolved. The length of the CDR3 is 14 residues. Germline V CDR1 and CDR2: SGHRS, YFSETQ.

This clonotype appeared a few times. The CDR3 ends on some other residue instead of the conserved phenylalanine or tryptophan, so this is likely a read error. This chain uses TRBV4-3 with TRBJ2-3; the match to TRBD2 covers 10 bases. The CDR3 has 16 amino acids. Trimming cost V 5 bases and J 1 base; bases outside gene matches: 6. Per germline, CDR1 LGHNA and CDR2 YSLEER. As DNA, the CDR3 is TGCGCCAGCAGCTTTACTAGCGGGGATCGCACAGATACGCAGTATCTT. It encodes CASSFTSGDRTDTQYL.

This clonotype was detected many times. The V gene is TRBV15, the J gene TRBJ2-1; 11 bases map to TRBD2. Germline V gene data show CDR1 as LNHNV and CDR2 as YYDKDF (reference sequence). The ends lost 8 bases at V and 0 bases at J; junction bases unmatched: 12. This CDR3 region has 18 residues. This chain's CDR3 is CATEPWLAGGFSYNEQFF. The CDR3 DNA reads TGTGCCACCGAACCCTGGCTAGCGGGAGGATTCTCCTACAATGAGCAGTTCTTC.

This clonotype was counted only a few times. The chain employs TRBV6-5 and TRBJ2-2; D ambiguous. The CDR3 totals 16 residues. The V and J ends lost 2 bases and 3 bases respectively, with 13 bases between them. From germline, CDR1 is MNHEY and CDR2 SVGAGI. The CDR3 DNA reads TGTGCCAGCAGTTACAGGGTCTCACCCGACACCGGGGAGCTGTTTTTT. It yields the protein CASSYRVSPDTGELFF.

This clonotype was detected only a few times. The chain employs TRBV11-2 and TRBJ2-1; 13 bases line up with TRBD2. J was trimmed by 0 bases and V by 4 bases; bases with no gene match: 18. Germline CDR1 and CDR2: SGHAT and FQNNGV. There are 22 residues in the CDR3. The CDR3 is CASSSELAGGISTAGSYNEQFF. CDR3 nucleotides: TGTGCCAGCAGCTCGGAACTAGCGGGGGGGATCTCAACTGCCGGCTCCTACAATGAGCAGTTCTTC.

This clonotype was observed at least ten times. CDR3 residues: CSASTSGGARETQYF. CDR3 sequence (DNA): TGCAGTGCTTCTACTAGCGGGGGGGCCCGAGAGACCCAGTACTTC. This sequence joins TRBV20-1 and TRBJ2-5, with TRBD2 matching 13 bases. This CDR3 contains 15 residues. CDR1 and CDR2 (germline): DFQATT, SNEGSKA (reference sequence). With 5 bases clipped from V and 4 bases from J, the junction kept 7 bases outside the gene matches.

The chain couples TRBV5-1 to TRBJ2-2; D might be TRBD1 (6 bases). The germline V gene has CDR1 SGHRS and CDR2 YFSETQ. This CDR3 spans 17 amino acids. Trimming removed 0 bases from V and 0 bases from J, with 12 bases in between. Here the CDR3 DNA reads TGCGCCAGCAGCTTGGCCACCGGGACAACGAACACCGGGGAGCTGTTTTTT. Its protein is CASSLATGTTNTGELFF. Combining the CDR3 with reference TRBV5-1 and TRBJ2-2 gives the whole variable domain KAGVTQTPRYLIKTRGQQVTLSCSPISGHRSVSWYQQTPGQGLQFLFEYFSETQRNKGNFPGRFSGRQFSNSRSEMNVSTLELGDSALYLCASSLATGTTNTGELFFGEGSRLTVL.

The rearrangement uses TRBV20-1 and TRBJ2-1; TRBD2 matches 7 bases. Looked up from germline, CDR1 is DFQATT and CDR2 is SNEGSKA (reference sequence). V was clipped by 0 bases and J by 6 bases; unmatched bases: 11. The CDR3 totals 16 residues. The CDR3, as DNA: TGCAGTGCTAGAGATCGGGCGGGAGTCAACCTCAATGAGCAGTTCTTC. This translates into CSARDRAGVNLNEQFF.

The chain combines TRBV3-1 with TRBJ2-5; 7 nucleotides line up with TRBD2. Germline CDR1 reads LGHDT; CDR2 reads YNNKEL (reference sequence). The CDR3 covers 14 residues. V gave up 1 base and J gave up 6 bases; unmatched junction bases: 5. The CDR3 region has the DNA TGTGCCAGCAGCCAAGGACTAGCTAGACAGACCCAGTACTTC. As protein: CASSQGLARQTQYF.

This clonotype showed up just a few times. V usage is TRBV10-3 and J usage is TRBJ2-1; TRBD1 might be the D (5 bases). The CDR3 length is 16 residues. Germline CDR1 ENHRY, CDR2 SYGVKD. The V and J ends lost 0 bases and 9 bases respectively, with 18 bases between them. CDR3 DNA sequence: TGTGCCATCAGTGAGTCTGGGCAGGGTGGAATGCGTGAGCAGTTCTTC. Translation gives CAISESGQGGMREQFF.

This clonotype was counted a single time. The chain is built from TRBV4-2 and TRBJ1-2; TRBD1 aligns across 8 bases. The CDR3 loop spans 16 amino acids. In germline, CDR1 is LGHNA, CDR2 YNFKEQ. Unmatched junction bases numbered 7, after V lost 0 bases and J lost 4 bases. CDR3 region: CASSQEGTGGIYGYTF. The CDR3 DNA is TGTGCCAGCAGCCAAGAAGGTACAGGGGGTATCTATGGCTACACCTTC.

Points on this clonotype: This clone may be a read error of a much larger clone one base away. The chain uses TRBV28 and TRBJ2-5; D remains unclear. This CDR3 region has 11 residues. The ends were cut back, 1 base at V and 13 bases at J, with 10 bases in the middle. Per germline, CDR1 MDHEN and CDR2 SYDVKM. In DNA, the CDR3 is TGTGCCAGCAGTTTATTGGGCGAGCTGTACTTC. As protein: CASSLLGELYF.

This clonotype was counted between two and nine times. The rearrangement joins TRBV29-1 to TRBJ2-1; 8 bases are shared with TRBD2. The CDR3 spans 14 residues. CDR1 and CDR2 from the germline V gene are SQVTM and ANQGSEA. The V segment lost 3 bases and the J segment 5 bases; nucleotides outside the gene matches: 6. CDR3 protein: CSVEGSGGDNEQFF. The CDR3 bases are TGCAGCGTTGAGGGTTCGGGAGGGGACAATGAGCAGTTCTTC.

Here the CDR3 reads CASRTGTEQYF. The CDR3 DNA is TGTGCCAGCAGGACAGGGACCGAGCAGTACTTC. The J gene is TRBJ2-7, the V gene TRBV6-5; 7 bases are shared with TRBD1. This CDR3 is 11 amino acids long. In germline, CDR1 is MNHEY, CDR2 SVGAGI. V lost 6 bases and J lost 6; bases outside the gene matches: 2.

This clonotype was counted only a few times. Because it lacks the conserved phenylalanine or tryptophan at the end, this CDR3 is likely a read error. This chain links TRBV3-1 with TRBJ1-6; TRBD1 is a possible D gene (6 bases). The germline CDR1 and CDR2 sequences are LGHDT and YNNKEL (reference sequence). The CDR3 sequence is 13 residues long. V lost 4 bases and J 13 bases, leaving 14 bases between the germline ends. The CDR3 nucleotides read TGTGCCAGCAGCCGGACAGCGGAGTTGCCCCTCCACCTT. Amino acid sequence: CASSRTAELPLHL.

V and J are TRBV18 and TRBJ2-1; D not certain. The CDR3 has 14 amino acids. Per germline, CDR1 KGHSH and CDR2 LQKENI. Trimming pared 3 bases from V and 8 bases from J, leaving 14 bases between. CDR3 loop: CASSPARNFDEQFF. Here the CDR3 DNA reads TGTGCCAGCTCACCGGCCCGGAACTTCGATGAGCAGTTCTTC.

The chain carries TRBV29-1 and TRBJ2-5, with 8 bases that match TRBD1. The germline gives CDR1 SQVTM, CDR2 ANQGSEA. This CDR3 has 16 residues. The V gene end was trimmed by 6 bases and the J gene end by 1 base; junction bases not matched to a gene: 13. CDR3 DNA: TGCAGCGTGCACCATGACAGGGGCCGTACCCAAGAGACCCAGTACTTC. Its protein is CSVHHDRGRTQETQYF.

The sample holds many counts of this clonotype. The gene calls are TRBV12-3 or TRBV12-4 and TRBJ2-1; 13 nucleotides line up with TRBD2. The J segment lost 9 bases and the V segment lost 6 bases, leaving 8 bases of the junction unmatched. The CDR3 covers 15 residues. CDR3 sequence reads: CASRGGLAGPSEQFF. The CDR3 DNA is TGTGCCAGCAGGGGGGGACTAGCGGGGCCAAGTGAGCAGTTCTTC.

This chain connects TRBV29-1 to TRBJ2-1; D remains ambiguous. Trimming took off 0 bases at V and 6 bases at J, with 24 bases between the two ends. The CDR3 has 18 residues. The germline gives CDR1 SQVTM, CDR2 ANQGSEA. In DNA, the CDR3 is TGCAGCGTTGAAGATCCCCAGGATGGGCGGACCAGGATCAATGAGCAGTTCTTC. This codes for CSVEDPQDGRTRINEQFF.

This clonotype occurred a few times. V and J are TRBV7-9 and TRBJ2-5; D perhaps matches TRBD1 (6 bases). Germline V CDR1 and CDR2: SEHNR, FQNEAQ (reference sequence). CDR3 length: 16 residues. V was shortened by 5 bases and J by 0 bases, with 16 bases between the two germline ends. The CDR3 bases are TGTGCCAGCAGCCTCAGGGGAGACACAAACCAAGAGACCCAGTACTTC. Protein sequence: CASSLRGDTNQETQYF.

This sequence joins TRBV29-1 and TRBJ2-7; D ambiguous. V shed 6 bases and J shed 1 base, with 7 bases lying between them. Germline CDR1 reads SQVTM; CDR2 reads ANQGSEA. The CDR3 spans 11 residues. The CDR3 loop is CSVQASYEQYF. The CDR3 coding sequence is TGCAGCGTCCAGGCTTCCTACGAGCAGTACTTC.

This clonotype was detected once. This sequence joins TRBV7-2 and TRBJ2-3; TRBD1 agrees at 9 bases. Germline values: CDR1 SGHTA, CDR2 FQGNSA. Trimming took 6 bases from V and 6 from J; bases not matched to a gene: 10. The CDR3 totals 15 residues. The DNA for the CDR3 is TGTGCCAGCAGTCCCACAGGGGGCCGTATGGATACGCAGTATTTT. Protein sequence: CASSPTGGRMDTQYF. The complete variable domain, with remaining parts taken from reference TRBV7-2 and TRBJ2-3, reads GAGVSQSPSNKVTEKGKDVELRCDPISGHTALYWYRQSLGQGLEFLIYFQGNSAPDKSGLPSDRFSAERTGGSVSTLTIQRTQQEDSAVYLCASSPTGGRMDTQYFGPGTRLTVL.

The chain is built from TRBV3-1 and TRBJ2-5, with D uncertain. The DNA end is a closer match to TRBJ2-7, so the J assignment may be wrong. CDR1 LGHDT and CDR2 YNNKEL come from the germline V gene (reference sequence). The CDR3 contains 12 residues. The CDR3: CASSQDPPEQYF. Here the CDR3 DNA reads TGTGCCAGCAGCCAAGATCCCCCCGAGCAGTACTTC.

Points on this clonotype: One junction end disagrees with the germline gene, perhaps due to a read error. V is TRBV4-3 and J is TRBJ2-5, with D perhaps matching TRBD1 or TRBD2 (5 bases each). Looked up from germline, CDR1 is LGHNA and CDR2 is YSLEER. The CDR3 is 12 residues long. The CDR3 DNA is TGCGCCAGCAGCCAAGATAACGGGGCCCAGTCCTTC. It specifies CASSQDNGAQSF.

The rearrangement joins TRBV25-1 to TRBJ2-5; D may be TRBD1 (6 bases). The J call is in doubt because the DNA end fits TRBJ2-7 better. This CDR3 has 13 amino acids. Germline V CDR1 and CDR2: MGHDK, SYGVNS. The CDR3, as DNA: TGTGCCAGCGAGGACAGCCCGACCTACGAGCAGTACTTC. Amino acid sequence: CASEDSPTYEQYF.

This clonotype was seen more than once but under ten times. V is TRBV6-5 and J is TRBJ1-1; D is unclear. Trimming removed 7 bases from V and 1 base from J, with 10 bases in between. CDR1 MNHEY and CDR2 SVGAGI come from the germline V gene. The CDR3 consists of 13 residues. In nucleotides, the CDR3 is TGTGCCAGCACAGGAACTTCGAACACTGAAGCTTTCTTT. Residues: CASTGTSNTEAFF.

This chain connects TRBV18 to TRBJ2-3; no reliable D call. This CDR3 has 14 amino acids. Germline-derived CDR1 and CDR2 are KGHSH and LQKENI. V lost 4 bases and J lost 1, with 9 bases in between. The CDR3 bases are TGTGCCAGCTCACACCGGACGGGCACAGATACGCAGTATTTT. Translated, it gives CASSHRTGTDTQYF.